The 3 T cell receptor beta chains in this list originate from one sample, sequenced in a study of beta chain features in type 1 diabetes. Findings and caveats of the study: A moderate, significant TCRB CDR3 shortening appeared in type 1 diabetes across four CD4+ subsets.

Since all of the isolated RNA was reverse transcribed, expressed TCRB transcripts were what got sequenced. The data were produced by immunoSEQ multiplex PCR, yet TCRdb's version contains in-frame clones alone and is incomplete. The table shows approximately 150,000 clones, with about 12% occurring only once. Antigens of these TCRs are unknown. The sequenced sample consisted of central memory CD4+ T cells from blood. These receptors were collected from a young man with type 1 diabetes.

This chain uses TRBV28 with TRBJ1-5; tentatively, D is TRBD1 (5 bases). CDR3 length: 14 residues. Germline CDR1 reads MDHEN; CDR2 reads SYDVKM. The ends were cut back, 2 bases at V and 5 bases at J, with 10 bases in the middle. The CDR3 here is CASSLPVGDQPQHF. In DNA, the CDR3 is TGTGCCAGCAGTTTACCGGTAGGGGATCAGCCCCAGCATTTT. The variable domain in full, with the rest retrieved from reference TRBV28 and TRBJ1-5, is DVKVTQSSRYLVKRTGEKVFLECVQDMDHENMFWYRQDPGLGLRLIYFSYDVKMKEKGDIPEGYSVSREKKERFSLILESASTNQTSMYLCASSLPVGDQPQHFGDGTRLSIL.

This clone was recorded a few times. The chain couples TRBV7-9 to TRBJ2-5, with 12 bases lining up with TRBD1. The CDR3 contains 18 residues. The V and J ends lost 2 bases and 0 bases, in that order; junction bases with no gene match: 7. CDR1 and CDR2 from the germline V gene are SEHNR and FQNEAQ (reference sequence). The CDR3 spells CASSLLMGQGAYQETQYF. The CDR3 nucleotides are TGTGCCAGCAGCTTACTCATGGGACAGGGGGCTTACCAAGAGACCCAGTACTTC.

The chain combines TRBV25-1 with TRBJ2-1; no firm D call. This CDR3 is built from 14 residues. Between the trimmed V and J ends, which lost 4 bases and 3 bases, there was a span of 10 bases. CDR1 MGHDK and CDR2 SYGVNS come from the germline V gene. CDR3 sequence (DNA): TGTGCCAGCAGTGCAATGGCTAGCTACAATGAGCAGTTCTTC. Protein sequence: CASSAMASYNEQFF. Full variable domain (rest looked up from reference TRBV25-1 and TRBJ2-1): EADIYQTPRYLVIGTGKKITLECSQTMGHDKMYWYQQDPGMELHLIHYSYGVNSTEKGDLSSESTVSRIRTEHFPLTLESARPSHTSQYLCASSAMASYNEQFFGPGTRLTVL.